This is a list of T cell receptor beta chains from one sample in a study of T-cell memory formation after mild COVID-19. TCRdb reprocessed the 5' RACE reads with MiXCR, giving one entry per CDR3 protein. The repertoire includes about 340,000 distinct CDR3 sequences, approximately 12% of them detected once, and about a fifth sits in the top ten. The sequencing sample was made of PBMCs or a T cell subset sorted from them (not recorded which). The receptor source for this set is a man aged 18 to 30 who had mild COVID-19 (a few samples of this study predate the infection). Cell type and time point are not known. Each CDR3 is given with its conserved first and last residue. The D gene is left open where the match is weak. The size of a clone is reported for some rows only, either as once, few or many, or as a class for expanded clones.

d_call: -; clone_size: -; cdr3_length: 11; j_call: TRBJ2-3; v_call: TRBV28; cdr3_aa: CASSPPGTQYF; cdr3_nt: TGTGCCAGCAGTCCCCCGGGTACGCAGTATTTT
d_call: TRBD2; clone_size: few; cdr3_length: 16; j_call: TRBJ2-3; v_call: TRBV5-1; cdr3_aa: CASSWGSGGNPDTQYF; cdr3_nt: TGCGCCAGCAGCTGGGGGAGCGGGGGCAACCCAGATACGCAGTATTTT
d_call: TRBD1; clone_size: few; cdr3_length: 16; j_call: TRBJ1-1; v_call: TRBV28; cdr3_aa: CASRPKTGGVNTEAFF; cdr3_nt: TGTGCCAGCAGGCCCAAGACAGGGGGTGTGAACACTGAAGCTTTCTTT
d_call: -; clone_size: few; cdr3_length: 15; j_call: TRBJ2-5; v_call: TRBV5-4; cdr3_aa: CASSPGTQSQETQYF; cdr3_nt: TGTGCCAGCAGCCCCGGGACACAGAGTCAAGAGACCCAGTACTTC
d_call: -; clone_size: few; cdr3_length: 12; j_call: TRBJ2-7; v_call: TRBV10-2; cdr3_aa: CASSELGNEQYF; cdr3_nt: TGCGCCAGCAGTGAGTTAGGGAACGAGCAGTACTTC
d_call: -; clone_size: few; cdr3_length: 17; j_call: TRBJ2-5; v_call: TRBV7-7; cdr3_aa: CASSVYRDAKREETQYF; cdr3_nt: TGTGCCAGCAGCGTCTATCGGGACGCAAAACGGGAAGAGACCCAGTACTTC
d_call: -; clone_size: many; cdr3_length: 13; j_call: TRBJ1-1; v_call: TRBV5-5; cdr3_aa: CASSLQPLTEAFF; cdr3_nt: TGTGCCAGCAGCTTGCAGCCGCTCACTGAAGCTTTCTTT
d_call: TRBD2; clone_size: few; cdr3_length: 18; j_call: TRBJ2-3; v_call: TRBV6-4; cdr3_aa: CASSRPSGGVPQSDTQYF; cdr3_nt: TGTGCCAGCAGCCGTCCTAGCGGGGGGGTTCCCCAGTCAGATACGCAGTATTTT
d_call: TRBD1; clone_size: once; cdr3_length: 11; j_call: TRBJ2-7; v_call: TRBV5-6; cdr3_aa: CASSWDREQYF; cdr3_nt: TGTGCCAGCAGCTGGGACAGAGAGCAGTACTTC
d_call: TRBD2; clone_size: -; cdr3_length: 14; j_call: TRBJ2-3; v_call: TRBV4-1; cdr3_aa: CASSPGGLGDTQYF; cdr3_nt: TGCGCCAGCAGTCCGGGGGGTTTGGGGGATACGCAGTATTTT
d_call: -; clone_size: once; cdr3_length: 15; j_call: TRBJ1-2; v_call: TRBV27; cdr3_aa: CASSSVGYPSYGYTF; cdr3_nt: TGTGCCAGCAGTTCCGTAGGCTACCCCAGCTATGGCTACACCTTC
d_call: -; clone_size: few; cdr3_length: 12; j_call: TRBJ1-1; v_call: TRBV20-1; cdr3_aa: CSARESETEAFF; cdr3_nt: TGCAGTGCTAGGGAGTCCGAGACTGAAGCTTTCTTT
d_call: TRBD1; clone_size: few; cdr3_length: 15; j_call: TRBJ1-2; v_call: TRBV6-2/TRBV6-3; cdr3_aa: CASRGSGQGSYGYTF; cdr3_nt: TGTGCCAGCAGAGGTTCCGGACAGGGAAGCTATGGCTACACCTTC
d_call: -; clone_size: many; cdr3_length: 13; j_call: TRBJ2-1; v_call: TRBV3-1; cdr3_aa: CASSQASGNEQFF; cdr3_nt: TGTGCCAGCAGCCAAGCAAGCGGCAATGAGCAGTTCTTC
d_call: TRBD1; clone_size: few; cdr3_length: 15; j_call: TRBJ2-3; v_call: TRBV3-1; cdr3_aa: CASSQVFRGSYTQYF; cdr3_nt: TGTGCCAGCAGCCAAGTTTTCAGGGGGTCCTATACGCAGTATTTT
d_call: -; clone_size: few; cdr3_length: 13; j_call: TRBJ1-1; v_call: TRBV6-5; cdr3_aa: CASTKGRGTEAFF; cdr3_nt: TGTGCCAGCACCAAGGGTCGGGGTACTGAAGCTTTCTTT
d_call: -; clone_size: few; cdr3_length: 15; j_call: TRBJ2-1; v_call: TRBV19; cdr3_aa: CASSADTHRGNEQFF; cdr3_nt: TGTGCCAGTAGCGCGGACACCCACCGGGGAAATGAGCAGTTCTTC
d_call: -; clone_size: few; cdr3_length: 14; j_call: TRBJ2-7; v_call: TRBV2; cdr3_aa: CASSGDGRAYEQYF; cdr3_nt: TGTGCCAGCAGTGGGGACGGCCGAGCATACGAGCAGTACTTC